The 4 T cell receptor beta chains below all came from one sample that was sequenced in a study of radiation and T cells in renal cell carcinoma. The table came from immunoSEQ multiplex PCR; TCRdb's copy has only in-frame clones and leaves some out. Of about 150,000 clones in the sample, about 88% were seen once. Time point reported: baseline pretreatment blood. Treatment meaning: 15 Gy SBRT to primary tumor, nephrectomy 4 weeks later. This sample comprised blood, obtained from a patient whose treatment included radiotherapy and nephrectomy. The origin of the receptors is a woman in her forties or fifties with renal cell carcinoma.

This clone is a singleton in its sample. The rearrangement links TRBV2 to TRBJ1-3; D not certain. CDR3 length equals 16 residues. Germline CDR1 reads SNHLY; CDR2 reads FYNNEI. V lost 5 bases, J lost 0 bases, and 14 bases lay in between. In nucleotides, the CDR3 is TGTGCCAGCAGTATAACCGGCCCTCACTCTGGAAACACCATATATTTT. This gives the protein CASSITGPHSGNTIYF.

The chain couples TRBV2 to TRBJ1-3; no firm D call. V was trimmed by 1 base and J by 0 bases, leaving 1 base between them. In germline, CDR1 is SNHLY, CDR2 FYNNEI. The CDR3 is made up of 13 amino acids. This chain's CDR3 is CASSEDSGNTIYF. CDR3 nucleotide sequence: TGTGCCAGCAGTGAAGACTCTGGAAACACCATATATTTT.

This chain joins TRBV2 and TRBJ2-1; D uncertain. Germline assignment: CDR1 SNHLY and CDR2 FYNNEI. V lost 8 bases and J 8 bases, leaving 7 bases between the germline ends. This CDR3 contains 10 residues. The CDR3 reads CASPMDEQFF. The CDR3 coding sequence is TGTGCCAGCCCGATGGATGAGCAGTTCTTC.

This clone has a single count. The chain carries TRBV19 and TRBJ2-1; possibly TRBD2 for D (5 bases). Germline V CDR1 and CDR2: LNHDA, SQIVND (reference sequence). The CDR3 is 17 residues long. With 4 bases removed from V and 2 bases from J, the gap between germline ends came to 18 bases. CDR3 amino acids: CASSRREADRAYNEQFF. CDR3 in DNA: TGTGCCAGTAGTAGAAGGGAAGCGGATCGGGCCTACAATGAGCAGTTCTTC.